This T cell receptor beta chain was retrieved from a study of blood T cell repertoires in COVID-19. Looking at the study overall: Acute and convalescent COVID-19 samples came from the United States, Italy and Spain. From T cells, B-cell-depleted T cells, or PBMCs came the material, which was cDNA or gDNA.

Source study methods: Nucleated cell counts were estimated from reference gene primer amplification. The table came from immunoSEQ multiplex PCR; TCRdb's copy has only in-frame clones and leaves some out. That table supplies the V and J calls and clone size; D and trimming were determined from the DNA. The sample has tens of thousands of clones, about 88% seen once. Trimming stripped 3 bases from V and 6 bases from J, with 13 bases between. Per germline, CDR1 SQVTM and CDR2 ANQGSEA. The CDR3 contains 13 residues. The specimen sequenced was peripheral blood. This receptor was taken from an elderly man with acute or convalescent COVID-19. The chain links TRBV29-1 to TRBJ2-3, with D possibly being TRBD2 (6 bases). The CDR3 loop reads CSVEARDGDTQYF. The CDR3 nucleotides read TGCAGCGTTGAGGCGCGGGATGGGGATACGCAGTATTTT.